The 16 T cell receptor beta chains below were found in one sample sequenced in a study of T cell clones after liver transplantation (dated by TCRdb to between 2017 and 2020). The library was generated by the immunoSEQ multiplex PCR assay. Imported from immuneACCESS, the table was reduced by TCRdb to in-frame sequences with V and J called. These copies leave out some clones; in studies compared against another copy, an unresolved V gene accounts for under half, and the cause of the remainder is not known. The sample table contains around 76,000 clones; only one count was recorded for approximately 80% of them. Approximately 0.79% of the sample lies in the top ten. The sequences come from CD4+ T cells from blood, collected 12 months after liver transplant. Receptors originate from a human patient who received a liver transplant. Some T cells may originate with the graft donor following a transplant.

The chain uses TRBV18 and TRBJ1-2, with D unclear. CDR3 length: 11 residues. From germline, CDR1 is KGHSH and CDR2 LQKENI. Trimming shortened V by 6 bases and J by 8 bases, and 10 bases separated the two germline ends. The CDR3 DNA is TGTGCCAGCTCCCCTGGTGAGGGCTACACCTTC. Translating it yields CASSPGEGYTF.

This chain links TRBV27 with TRBJ1-2; 7 bases match TRBD1. Germline CDR1 and CDR2: MNHEY and SMNVEV (reference sequence). This CDR3 is built from 13 residues. V trimming: 4 bases; J trimming: 6 bases; junction bases outside the gene matches: 5. CDR3 loop: CASSSRQGHGYTF. CDR3 DNA sequence: TGTGCCAGCAGTTCCCGACAGGGCCATGGCTACACCTTC.

This sequence joins TRBV6-5 and TRBJ1-3, with D perhaps matching TRBD1 (5 bases). The V and J ends lost 2 bases and 4 bases respectively, with 12 bases between them. Germline-derived CDR1 and CDR2 are MNHEY and SVGAGI. The CDR3 totals 15 residues. CDR3 protein: CASSYEEGMGNTIYF. The CDR3 DNA sequence: TGTGCCAGCAGTTACGAAGAGGGGATGGGAAACACCATATATTTT.

The chain uses TRBV18 and TRBJ2-5; tentatively, D is TRBD1 (6 bases). The ends were cut back, 0 bases at V and 2 bases at J, with 10 bases in the middle. The CDR3 consists of 15 residues. Per the germline V gene, CDR1 is KGHSH and CDR2 is LQKENI. CDR3 region: CASSPPRTVQETQYF. CDR3 in DNA: TGTGCCAGCTCACCACCGAGGACAGTACAAGAGACCCAGTACTTC.

With respect to this clone: The same CDR3 can be traced to other DNA sequences in this sample. The chain employs TRBV4-1 and TRBJ2-3; 14 bases align to TRBD2. The CDR3 consists of 18 residues. The V gene's germline CDR1 is MGHRA and CDR2 YSYEKL. V lost 2 bases, J lost 3 bases, and 7 bases stayed unmatched. The CDR3, as DNA: TGCGCCAGCAGCCAACCTGGACTAGCGGGAGGAGGGACAGATACGCAGTATTTT. It encodes CASSQPGLAGGGTDTQYF.

This rearrangement joins TRBV15 to TRBJ2-2; 7 bases align to TRBD2. There are 17 residues in the CDR3. Germline V gene lookup returns CDR1 LNHNV and CDR2 YYDKDF (reference sequence). With 5 bases clipped from V and 4 bases from J, the junction kept 13 bases outside the gene matches. CDR3 in amino acids: CATSPVRGRRGTGELFF. The CDR3 DNA follows: TGTGCCACCAGCCCTGTACGCGGGAGAAGGGGCACCGGGGAGCTGTTTTTT.

This clone was seen more than once but under ten times. The chain employs TRBV11-2 and TRBJ1-2; D gene ambiguous. The CDR3 extends over 14 amino acids. Germline loops: CDR1 SGHAT, CDR2 FQNNGV. V lost 3 bases and J lost 2, with 10 bases in between. CDR3 region: CASSFFTGNYGYTF. CDR3 nucleotide sequence: TGTGCCAGCAGCTTTTTCACTGGCAACTATGGCTACACCTTC.

The chain joins TRBV18 to TRBJ2-7, with D perhaps assigned TRBD1 or TRBD2 (6 bases each). Germline CDR1 and CDR2: KGHSH and LQKENI. V was shortened by 2 bases and J by 5 bases, with 16 bases between the two germline ends. The CDR3 spans 15 residues. The DNA of the CDR3 is TGTGCCAGCTCACCAAGGGGGGTATCTATCCACGAGCAGTACTTC. Its translation: CASSPRGVSIHEQYF.

This chain connects TRBV6-6 to TRBJ2-7; D possibly corresponds to TRBD2 (6 bases). V was trimmed by 4 bases and J by 7 bases, leaving 8 bases between them. The CDR3 extends over 11 amino acids. Germline CDR1 MNHNY, CDR2 SVGAGI (reference sequence). CDR3 region: CASSSRGEQYF. The CDR3 coding sequence is TGTGCCAGCAGTTCGCGGGGAGAGCAGTACTTC.

CDR3 DNA: TGTGCCAGTGTAGCGGGGCAAGAGACCCAGTACTTC. It yields the protein CASVAGQETQYF. The chain joins TRBV2 to TRBJ2-5; 8 bases agree with TRBD2. The CDR3 length is 12 residues. The germline CDR1 and CDR2 sequences are SNHLY and FYNNEI. J was trimmed by 2 bases and V by 9 bases; bases with no gene match: 2.

The chain is built from TRBV5-4 and TRBJ2-2; TRBD2 matches 14 bases. V lost 0 bases, J lost 5 bases, and 3 bases stayed unmatched. Germline CDR1 and CDR2: SGHNT and YYREEE (reference sequence). The CDR3 runs to 17 residues. The CDR3 spells CASSLGLAGGSTGELFF. As DNA, the CDR3 is TGTGCCAGCAGCTTGGGACTAGCGGGAGGGTCTACCGGGGAGCTGTTTTTT.

The V and J genes are TRBV12-5 and TRBJ1-1; D not certain. Trimming shortened V by 7 bases and J by 5 bases, and 17 bases separated the two germline ends. The CDR3 totals 14 residues. Looked up from germline, CDR1 is LGHNT and CDR2 is FRNRAP. CDR3 loop: CASATHRMWTEAFF. CDR3 coding DNA: TGTGCTAGTGCCACACACCGAATGTGGACTGAAGCTTTCTTT.

V and J are TRBV7-9 and TRBJ1-2, with 10 bases lining up with TRBD1. CDR1 SEHNR and CDR2 FQNEAQ come from the germline V gene (reference sequence). The CDR3 totals 13 residues. V was clipped by 5 bases and J by 7 bases; unmatched bases: 4. The CDR3 DNA reads as TGTGCCAGCAGCGACCGGGACAGGGGTGGCTACACCTTC. It yields the protein CASSDRDRGGYTF.

The gene calls are TRBV7-3 and TRBJ2-1; 10 bases line up with TRBD1. Germline values: CDR1 SGHTA, CDR2 FQGTGA. Germline trimming cut 4 bases from V and 5 bases from J; bases unmatched to any gene: 2. The CDR3 is 14 residues long. CDR3 amino acids: CASSSGTGDNEQFF. CDR3 nucleotide sequence: TGTGCCAGCAGCTCCGGGACAGGGGACAATGAGCAGTTCTTC.

The CDR3 DNA reads as TGTGCCAGCAGTGTGGGCACAAGGGGTGAAAAACTGTTTTTT. Protein: CASSVGTRGEKLFF. This sequence joins TRBV2 and TRBJ1-4; the D gene is possibly TRBD1 (5 bases). CDR1 is SNHLY, CDR2 FYNNEI, per germline. Deletions cut 4 bases from V and 7 bases from J, with 13 bases between. The CDR3 is 14 residues long.

The V gene is TRBV2, the J gene TRBJ2-1; TRBD2 agrees at 15 bases. Unmatched junction bases numbered 11, after V lost 6 bases and J lost 2 bases. CDR1 is SNHLY and CDR2 is FYNNEI in the germline V gene. This CDR3 has 19 amino acids. DNA for the CDR3: TGTGCCAGCAGAACAGGGTTGGGGACTAGCGGGAGGACCTACAATGAGCAGTTCTTC. It is translated as CASRTGLGTSGRTYNEQFF.